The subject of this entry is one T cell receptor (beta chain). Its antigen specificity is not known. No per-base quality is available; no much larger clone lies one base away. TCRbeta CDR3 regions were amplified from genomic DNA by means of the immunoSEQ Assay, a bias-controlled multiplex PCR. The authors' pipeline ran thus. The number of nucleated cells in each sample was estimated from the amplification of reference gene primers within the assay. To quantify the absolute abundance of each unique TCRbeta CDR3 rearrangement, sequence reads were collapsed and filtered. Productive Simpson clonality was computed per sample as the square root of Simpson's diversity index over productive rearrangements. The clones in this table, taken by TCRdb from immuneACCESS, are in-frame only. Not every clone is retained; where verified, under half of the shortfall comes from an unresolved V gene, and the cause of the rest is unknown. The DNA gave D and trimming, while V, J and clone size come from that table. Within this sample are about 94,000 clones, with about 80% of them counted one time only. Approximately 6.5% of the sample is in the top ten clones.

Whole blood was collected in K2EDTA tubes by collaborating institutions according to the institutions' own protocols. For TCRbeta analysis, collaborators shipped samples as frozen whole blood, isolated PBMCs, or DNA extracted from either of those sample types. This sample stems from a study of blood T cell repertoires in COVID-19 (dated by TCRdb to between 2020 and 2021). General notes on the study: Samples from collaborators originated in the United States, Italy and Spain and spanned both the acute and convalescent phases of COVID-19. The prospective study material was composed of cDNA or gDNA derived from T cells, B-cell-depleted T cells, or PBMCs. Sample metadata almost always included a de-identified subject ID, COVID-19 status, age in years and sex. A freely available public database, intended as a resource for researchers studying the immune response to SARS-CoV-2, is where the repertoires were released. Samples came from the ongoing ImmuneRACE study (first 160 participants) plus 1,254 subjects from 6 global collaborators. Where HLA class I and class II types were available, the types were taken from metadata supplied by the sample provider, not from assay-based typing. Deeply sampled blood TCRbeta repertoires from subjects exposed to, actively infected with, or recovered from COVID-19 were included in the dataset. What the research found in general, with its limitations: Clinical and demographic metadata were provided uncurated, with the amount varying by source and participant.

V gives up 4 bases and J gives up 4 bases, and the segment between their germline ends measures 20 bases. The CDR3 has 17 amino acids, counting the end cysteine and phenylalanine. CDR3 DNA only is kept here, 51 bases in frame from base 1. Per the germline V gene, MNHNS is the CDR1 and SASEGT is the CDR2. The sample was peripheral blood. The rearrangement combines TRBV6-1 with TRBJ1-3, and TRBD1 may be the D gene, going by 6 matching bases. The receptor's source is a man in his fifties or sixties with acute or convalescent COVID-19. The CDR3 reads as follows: CASSGRSAGAEGNTIYF. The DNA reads TGTGCCAGCAGTGGGCGCAGTGCAGGGGCCGAGGGAAACACCATATATTTT.